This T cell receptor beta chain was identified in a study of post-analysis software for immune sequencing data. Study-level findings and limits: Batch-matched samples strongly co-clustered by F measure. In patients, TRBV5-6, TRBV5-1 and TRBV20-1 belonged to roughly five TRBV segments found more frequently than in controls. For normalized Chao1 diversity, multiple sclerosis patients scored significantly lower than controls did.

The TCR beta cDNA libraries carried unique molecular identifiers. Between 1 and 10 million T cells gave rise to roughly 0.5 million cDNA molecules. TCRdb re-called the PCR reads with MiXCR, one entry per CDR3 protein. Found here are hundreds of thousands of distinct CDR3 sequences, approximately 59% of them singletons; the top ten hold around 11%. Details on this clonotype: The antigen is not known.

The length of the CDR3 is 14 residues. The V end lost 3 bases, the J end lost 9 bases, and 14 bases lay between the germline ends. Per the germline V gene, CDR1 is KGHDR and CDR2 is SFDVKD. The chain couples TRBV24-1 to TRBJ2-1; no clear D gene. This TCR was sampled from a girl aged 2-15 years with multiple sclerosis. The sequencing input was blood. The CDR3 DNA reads TGTGCCACCAGTGATCCTCGAACGACAAGTGAGCAGTTCTTC. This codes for CATSDPRTTSEQFF.